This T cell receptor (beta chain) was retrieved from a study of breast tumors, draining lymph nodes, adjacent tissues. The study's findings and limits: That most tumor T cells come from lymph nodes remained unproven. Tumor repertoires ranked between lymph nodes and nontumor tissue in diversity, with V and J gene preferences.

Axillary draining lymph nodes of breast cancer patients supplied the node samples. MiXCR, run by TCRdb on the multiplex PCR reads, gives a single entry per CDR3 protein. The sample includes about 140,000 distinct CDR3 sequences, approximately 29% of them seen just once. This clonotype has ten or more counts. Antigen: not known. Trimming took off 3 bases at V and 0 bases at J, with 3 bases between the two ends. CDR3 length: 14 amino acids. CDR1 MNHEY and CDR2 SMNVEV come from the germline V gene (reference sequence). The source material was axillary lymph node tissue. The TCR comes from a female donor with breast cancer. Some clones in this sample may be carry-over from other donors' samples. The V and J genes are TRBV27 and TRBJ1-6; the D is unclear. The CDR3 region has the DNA TGTGCCAGCAGTTTTAGCTCCTATAATTCACCCCTCCACTTT. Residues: CASSFSSYNSPLHF.